This T cell receptor beta chain stems from a study of PD-1 blockade in mismatch repair-deficient tumors (dated by TCRdb to the late 2010s). Background for the entire study: Between late 2013 and September 2016, approximately 90 consecutive patients with 11 to 12 mismatch repair-deficient cancer types, all previously treated and progressing, were enrolled in the trial. Deep sequencing of TCR CDR3 regions was used to track tumor-associated T cell clones in peripheral blood of patients responding to PD-1 blockade.

The paper's findings and limits, for the study overall: Tumor-resident clones, often undetectable in blood before treatment, expanded rapidly after pembrolizumab and then contracted, generally before radiologic responses.

CDR1 and CDR2 (SNHLY, FYNNEI) derive from the germline V gene. The germline ends are 13 bases apart after V is trimmed by 6 bases and J by 7 bases. The CDR3, cysteine through phenylalanine, is 13 amino acids long. The kept DNA is CDR3 alone, 39 bases in frame from the first base. Libraries were constructed by the immunoSEQ multiplex PCR assay. Here the immuneACCESS table is served through TCRdb, limited to in-frame sequences with V and J called. Missing clones are a known gap in these copies; in checked studies unresolved V genes cover under half, and the rest lacks a known reason. Counted in this sample were 30,000 to 40,000 clones; roughly 85% of them appeared once. The top ten clones comprise about 4% of the sample. On this clone itself: Its specific antigen is unknown. Per-base quality was not reported, and no clone a single base away is much larger than it.

For every enrolled patient, mismatch repair deficiency was confirmed by either polymerase chain reaction or immunohistochemistry. A few patients who responded to pembrolizumab therapy underwent TCR sequencing. The phase II trial prospectively evaluated PD-1 blockade with pembrolizumab in advanced mismatch repair-deficient cancers, independent of tissue of origin. Peripheral blood T cell samples were serially collected before and at multiple times after PD-1 blockade was started. Blood sampling times were reported as weeks after the first pembrolizumab dose. The chain is encoded by TRBV2 joined to TRBJ1-5; there is no confident call for the D gene. The sequence was obtained from an adult with mismatch repair-deficient cancer. The material sequenced was peripheral blood, taken 76 weeks after starting pembrolizumab. The bases read TGTGCCAGCAGCAGACAACCTCGACAGCCCCAGCATTTT. This encodes CASSRQPRQPQHF.